The present TCR beta chain was sequenced within a study of spatial heterogeneity in lung cancer. For the study at large: Sequencing consistently turned up more beta-chain sequences than alpha-chain sequences. As counted in raw reads, each unique TCR and UMI combination appeared more than ten times on average.

This clonotype showed up just a few times. The library protocol tagged each TCR cDNA with a unique molecular identifier. One entry per CDR3 protein results from TCRdb running MiXCR on the 5' RACE reads. The sample yields roughly 1,800 distinct CDR3 sequences, about a sixth seen once. The time point: sample taken at primary tumor resection. Whole RNA came from tumor, nontumor lung or frozen PBMC and was sequenced without being sorted. The CDR3 consists of 15 residues. The germline V gene has CDR1 MDHEN and CDR2 SYDVKM. V lost 5 bases, J lost 5 bases, and 18 bases lay in between. The chain is built from TRBV28 and TRBJ2-5; no reliable D call. The TCR originated in a male donor with early-stage non-small cell lung cancer. The sample here was normal lung tissue next to the tumor, taken at surgery. The CDR3 DNA reads TGTGCCAGCAGTGGATACAGCACCTGGCTGGAGACCCAGTACTTC. Encoded protein: CASSGYSTWLETQYF.